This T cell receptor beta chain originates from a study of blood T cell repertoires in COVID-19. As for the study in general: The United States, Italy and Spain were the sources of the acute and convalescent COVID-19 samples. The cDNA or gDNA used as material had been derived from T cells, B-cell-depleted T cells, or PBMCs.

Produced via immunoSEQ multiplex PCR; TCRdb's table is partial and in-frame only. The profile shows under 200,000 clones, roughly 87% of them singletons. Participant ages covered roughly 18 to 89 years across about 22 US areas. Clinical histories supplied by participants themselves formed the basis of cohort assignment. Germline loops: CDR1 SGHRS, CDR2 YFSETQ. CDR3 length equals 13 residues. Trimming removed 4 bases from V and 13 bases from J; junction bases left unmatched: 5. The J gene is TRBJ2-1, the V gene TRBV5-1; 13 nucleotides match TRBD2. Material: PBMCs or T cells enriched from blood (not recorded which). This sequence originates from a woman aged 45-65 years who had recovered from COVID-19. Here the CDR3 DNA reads TGCGCCAGCAGCGGCGGGACTAGCGGGACCCAGTTCTTC. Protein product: CASSGGTSGTQFF. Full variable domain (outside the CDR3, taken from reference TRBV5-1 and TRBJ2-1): KAGVTQTPRYLIKTRGQQVTLSCSPISGHRSVSWYQQTPGQGLQFLFEYFSETQRNKGNFPGRFSGRQFSNSRSEMNVSTLELGDSALYLCASSGGTSGTQFFGPGTRLTVL.